Below are 6 T cell receptor beta chains sequenced from a single sample in a study of blood T cells in healthy people across ages. PCR was performed a second time for about 7 to 11 cycles using a sample-barcoded 5' primer and a J-beta primer mix. In TCRdb, the 5' RACE reads were re-called with MiXCR into one record per CDR3 protein. This table holds just under 900,000 distinct CDR3 sequences, 29% found once. The sequenced sample was blood. The origin of the receptors is a woman aged 80 or older in good health.

This clonotype has ten or more counts. The chain uses TRBV6-2 or TRBV6-3 and TRBJ2-7; D might be TRBD1 or TRBD2, each matching 6 bases. This CDR3 is 14 amino acids long. V dropped 0 bases and J dropped 7 bases, with 13 bases sitting between them. Germline CDR1 is MNHEY and CDR2 is SVGEGT. The CDR3 region is CASSYSRGAWEQYF. The CDR3 DNA reads as TGTGCCAGCAGTTACTCGAGGGGGGCGTGGGAGCAGTACTTC.

This clonotype was picked up many times. This chain links TRBV11-2 with TRBJ2-7, with TRBD2 as a possible D gene (6 bases). V lost 5 bases and J lost 5, with 22 bases in between. Germline V CDR1 and CDR2: SGHAT, FQNNGV. The length of the CDR3 is 16 residues. CDR3 sequence (DNA): TGTGCCAGCAGCCCCCCCGGGCTAGCGTACAAAAACGAGCAGTACTTC. Translating gives CASSPPGLAYKNEQYF.

This clonotype turned up a few times. This could be a read error, since a much larger clone is one nucleotide away. The chain combines TRBV12-3 or TRBV12-4 with TRBJ2-5, with 10 bases matching TRBD2. CDR3 length equals 16 residues. Unmatched junction bases numbered 12, after V lost 0 bases and J lost 11 bases. In DNA form, the CDR3 reads TGTGCCAGCAGTTTAGCTACTAGCGGGGCTTACAATGAGCAGTACTTC. It translates to CASSLATSGAYNEQYF.

This clonotype was seen ten or more times. V usage is TRBV7-2 and J usage is TRBJ2-4, with 9 bases fitting TRBD2. The trim removed 1 base at V and 0 bases at J, leaving 7 bases unmatched. This CDR3 has 18 residues. Germline CDR1 reads SGHTA; CDR2 reads FQGNSA. For the CDR3, the DNA is TGTGCCAGCAGCTTAGTAACCCTAGCGGGATTAGCCAAAAACATTCAGTACTTC. Encoded protein: CASSLVTLAGLAKNIQYF.

The chain joins TRBV6-5 to TRBJ2-3; 9 nucleotides match TRBD2. The V gene end was trimmed by 5 bases and the J gene end by 6 bases; junction bases not matched to a gene: 6. The CDR3 contains 14 residues. Germline CDR1 is MNHEY and CDR2 is SVGAGI. CDR3 coding DNA: TGTGCCAGCAGTCCCGAGCGGGGGGAGGATACGCAGTATTTT. Its translation: CASSPERGEDTQYF.

This clonotype turned up a few times. The junction does not match germline at one end; this may be a read error. This chain connects TRBV4-1 to TRBJ1-2, with a tentative D call TRBD1 (6 bases). Germline V gene sequence: CDR1 MGHRA, CDR2 YSYEKL. The CDR3 sequence is 15 residues long. The CDR3 protein is CASGQGSGANYGYTF. DNA of the CDR3: TGCGCCAGCGGCCAAGGGTCAGGGGCTAACTATGGCTACACCTTC.